Reported below is one T cell receptor beta chain. Its antigen is undetermined. Germline-derived CDR1 and CDR2 are MGHRA and YSYEKL. This CDR3 has 17 amino acids. V shed 2 bases and J 2 bases; nucleotides not matched to a gene: 4. This sample stems from a study of shared clonotypes between healthy human individuals. Produced via immunoSEQ multiplex PCR; TCRdb's table is partial and in-frame only. The profile covers about 1 million clones, with around 76% appearing a single time and 1.4% to 1.5% taken by the ten largest. Study results and limitations: Clonotype sharing among donors was expected to depend on sequencing depth. Naive subsets tended to show greater estimated richness than memory subsets.

Sequencing was carried out using memory CD4+ T cells sorted from blood. Subset here: CD45RA-negative fraction. This receptor was identified in a man aged 18 to 30 in good health. The chain combines TRBV4-1 with TRBJ2-7, with TRBD2 identical over 15 bases. The CDR3 region is CASSQRTSGRVTYEQYF. In DNA form, the CDR3 reads TGCGCCAGCAGCCAACGGACTAGCGGGAGGGTAACCTACGAGCAGTACTTC.